Presented here are 8 T cell receptor beta chains from one specimen sequenced in a study of OX40 agonist ivuxolimab in advanced cancers. Assay used: immunoSEQ multiplex PCR; TCRdb lists only in-frame clones, some missing. The table includes about 64,000 clones, approximately 85% detected once. This specimen was CD4+ or CD8+ T cells sorted from blood, taken in a trial of the OX40 agonist ivuxolimab. The receptors were sampled from an adult with an advanced solid tumor such as melanoma, head and neck, liver or kidney cancer.

The chain carries TRBV28 and TRBJ1-5; D is perhaps TRBD1 (6 bases). The germline V gene has CDR1 MDHEN and CDR2 SYDVKM. V gave up 5 bases and J gave up 4 bases, with 9 bases separating them. There are 13 residues in the CDR3. This CDR3 reads CASSETGNQPQHF. CDR3 sequence (DNA): TGTGCCAGCAGTGAGACAGGTAATCAGCCCCAGCATTTT.

V usage is TRBV28 and J usage is TRBJ1-1; no reliable D call. Trimming removed 2 bases at V and 1 base at J, with 8 bases between. CDR3 length: 14 residues. CDR1 MDHEN and CDR2 SYDVKM come from the germline V gene. CDR3 sequence reads: CASSLNQRNTEAFF. The CDR3 DNA follows: TGTGCCAGCAGTTTAAATCAGAGGAACACTGAAGCTTTCTTT.

The chain links TRBV4-1 to TRBJ2-7, with 9 bases fitting TRBD1. The CDR3 contains 15 residues. V shed 3 bases, J shed 5 bases, and the junction held 8 bases outside the gene matches. Germline assignment: CDR1 MGHRA and CDR2 YSYEKL. CDR3 in DNA: TGCGCCAGCAGCCAGCCCGGGACAGGGTATCACGAGCAGTACTTC. Protein sequence: CASSQPGTGYHEQYF.

Only a few counts were recorded for this clone. The chain employs TRBV2 and TRBJ1-2; 7 bases are a match to TRBD1. Germline V gene sequence: CDR1 SNHLY, CDR2 FYNNEI. The CDR3 has 13 amino acids. V trimming: 6 bases; J trimming: 8 bases; junction bases outside the gene matches: 9. This CDR3 is CASRPRQGRGYTF. CDR3 nucleotide sequence: TGTGCCAGCAGACCAAGACAGGGACGCGGCTACACCTTC.

The chain joins TRBV27 to TRBJ1-1; D is perhaps TRBD1 (5 bases). The CDR3 is 12 residues long. Trimming stripped 8 bases from V and 4 bases from J, with 11 bases between. Germline V gene lookup returns CDR1 MNHEY and CDR2 SMNVEV (reference sequence). CDR3 bases: TGTGCCAGCGGTCGGGGGGGCACTGAAGCTTTCTTT. Encoded protein: CASGRGGTEAFF.

This chain links TRBV28 with TRBJ2-7, with D unclear. V gave up 7 bases and J gave up 0 bases, with 7 bases separating them. This CDR3 is 12 amino acids long. CDR1 is MDHEN, CDR2 SYDVKM, per germline. The DNA for the CDR3 is TGTGCCAGCACCCGGAGCTCCTACGAGCAGTACTTC. It translates to CASTRSSYEQYF.

This rearrangement joins TRBV28 to TRBJ2-3; 8 bases fit TRBD2. This CDR3 has 15 amino acids. The ends lost 4 bases at V and 4 bases at J; junction bases unmatched: 7. CDR1 is MDHEN, CDR2 SYDVKM, per germline. For the CDR3, the DNA is TGTGCCAGCAGTTCCGGGGGCGGGAGGTCAGATACGCAGTATTTT. This encodes CASSSGGGRSDTQYF.

V is TRBV6-6 and J is TRBJ1-1; TRBD1 is a possible D gene (6 bases). The ends were cut back, 7 bases at V and 4 bases at J, with 22 bases in the middle. Germline V gives CDR1 MNHNY, CDR2 SVGAGI (reference sequence). The CDR3 has 16 residues. The CDR3 sequence is CASTSGGQTASTEAFF. In nucleotides, the CDR3 is TGTGCCAGCACCTCCGGGGGCCAGACTGCTAGCACTGAAGCTTTCTTT.